Shown below are 17 T cell receptor beta chains from a single sample sequenced in a study of T cells in localized non-small cell lung cancer. Sequenced by immunoSEQ multiplex PCR; TCRdb stores in-frame clones only, minus some. The table shows about 78,000 clones, with roughly 86% occurring only once. This sample comprised peripheral blood, obtained before any cancer treatment. The origin of the receptors is a man aged 40 to 70 with stage I lung adenocarcinoma.

The V and J genes are TRBV18 and TRBJ1-3; 9 bases match TRBD1. The trim removed 0 bases at V and 7 bases at J, leaving 7 bases unmatched. CDR1 and CDR2 (germline): KGHSH, LQKENI. The CDR3 length is 16 residues. CDR3 DNA: TGTGCCAGCTCACCACCGGGACAGGGAGAGCGGAACACCATATATTTT. Encoded protein: CASSPPGQGERNTIYF.

The CDR3 bases are TGTGCCAGCAGCTTAGGGACAGGGAGAGAGACCCAGTACTTC. Protein product: CASSLGTGRETQYF. The V call is TRBV28, the J call TRBJ2-5; TRBD1 aligns across 9 bases. The CDR3 has 14 residues. CDR1 and CDR2 (germline): MDHEN, SYDVKM. The V and J ends lost 6 bases and 4 bases, in that order; junction bases with no gene match: 6.

The chain has TRBV5-1 and TRBJ2-3, with TRBD1 matching 7 bases. Germline V CDR1 and CDR2: SGHRS, YFSETQ. Germline trimming cut 2 bases from V and 1 base from J; bases unmatched to any gene: 7. This CDR3 contains 16 residues. CDR3 amino acids: CASSFPRQGGTDTQYF. CDR3 sequence (DNA): TGCGCCAGCAGCTTCCCTCGACAGGGAGGCACAGATACGCAGTATTTT.

The V and J genes are TRBV14 and TRBJ1-6; possible D gene TRBD1, 5 bases. Germline CDR1 and CDR2: SGHDN and FVKESK. This CDR3 is built from 13 residues. The V and J ends lost 2 bases and 8 bases respectively, with 7 bases between them. CDR3 sequence: CASSQNRHSPLHF. The CDR3 region has the DNA TGTGCCAGCAGCCAAAACAGGCATTCACCCCTCCACTTT. The whole variable domain, remainder taken from reference TRBV14 and TRBJ1-6, is EAGVTQFPSHSVIEKGQTVTLRCDPISGHDNLYWYRRVMGKEIKFLLHFVKESKQDESGMPNNRFLAERTGGTYSTLKVQPAELEDSGVYFCASSQNRHSPLHFGNGTRLTVT.

The DNA of the CDR3 is TGTGCCAGCAGTGCCTCGATCGGGAGCGGGAGTCGGGGTGTGGCAAATGAGCAGTTCTTC. Its translation is CASSASIGSGSRGVANEQFF. This chain uses TRBV6-1 with TRBJ2-1; 8 bases are a match to TRBD2. This CDR3 has 20 amino acids. Germline CDR1 is MNHNS and CDR2 is SASEGT. Trimming cost V 4 bases and J 7 bases; bases outside gene matches: 24.

V usage is TRBV6-6 and J usage is TRBJ1-2; 8 bases are a match to TRBD1. This CDR3 has 15 residues. Trimming removed 6 bases from V and 3 bases from J; junction bases left unmatched: 9. Per the germline V gene, CDR1 is MNHNY and CDR2 is SVGAGI (reference sequence). CDR3 sequence reads: CASSNQGAQDYGYTF. The CDR3 DNA sequence: TGTGCCAGCAGCAACCAGGGGGCGCAGGACTATGGCTACACCTTC.

This clone has a single count. The rearrangement links TRBV2 to TRBJ1-5; D remains unclear. V was trimmed by 7 bases and J by 1 base, leaving 17 bases between them. From germline, CDR1 is SNHLY and CDR2 FYNNEI. This CDR3 region has 16 residues. This CDR3 reads CASNEWRTVSNQPQHF. The CDR3 DNA sequence: TGTGCCAGCAACGAATGGAGAACAGTCAGCAATCAGCCCCAGCATTTT.

The rearrangement uses TRBV9 and TRBJ1-3; TRBD1 matches at 7 bases. This CDR3 is 15 amino acids long. Germline CDR1 is SGDLS and CDR2 is YYNGEE. V dropped 1 base and J dropped 4; count of bases not matched to a gene: 5. The CDR3 DNA follows: TGTGCCAGCAGCGTACAGACAGGGTCAGGAAACACCATATATTTT. Its translation is CASSVQTGSGNTIYF.

The rearrangement uses TRBV30 and TRBJ1-4, with D hard to call. The V gene's germline CDR1 is GTSNPN and CDR2 SVGIG (reference sequence). CDR3 length: 15 amino acids. V was cut by 0 bases and J by 3 bases, with 11 bases left in between. CDR3 bases: TGTGCCTGGAGTGTTAGTTACAGCTCTAATGAAAAACTGTTTTTT. Protein: CAWSVSYSSNEKLFF.

V gene TRBV6-5 combines with J gene TRBJ2-3; D gene uncertain. Looked up from germline, CDR1 is MNHEY and CDR2 is SVGAGI. The CDR3 contains 11 residues. V lost 2 bases, J lost 5 bases, and 2 bases lay in between. In DNA form, the CDR3 reads TGTGCCAGCAGTTACGAAGATACGCAGTATTTT. It specifies CASSYEDTQYF.

The J gene is TRBJ2-7, the V gene TRBV27, with TRBD1 as a possible D gene (5 bases). CDR1 MNHEY and CDR2 SMNVEV come from the germline V gene (reference sequence). The CDR3 contains 13 residues. V lost 2 bases and J lost 1, with 6 bases in between. The CDR3 reads CASSLRQSYEQYF. The CDR3 region has the DNA TGTGCCAGCAGTTTAAGACAGTCCTACGAGCAGTACTTC.

This clone occurred once. The gene calls are TRBV18 and TRBJ1-3; no reliable D call. Germline values: CDR1 KGHSH, CDR2 LQKENI. Trimming left V 3 bases short and J 0 bases short, with 9 bases between. The CDR3 runs to 15 residues. CDR3 in amino acids: CASSPVSSSGNTIYF. For the CDR3, the DNA is TGTGCCAGCTCACCTGTCAGTAGCTCTGGAAACACCATATATTTT.

This chain connects TRBV6-5 to TRBJ2-5, with no clear D. This CDR3 has 14 residues. Germline-derived CDR1 and CDR2 are MNHEY and SVGAGI. The V end lost 0 bases, the J end lost 1 base, and 6 bases lay between the germline ends. For the CDR3, the DNA is TGTGCCAGCAGTTACTCGATTATCCAAGAGACCCAGTACTTC. Translating it yields CASSYSIIQETQYF.

The V and J genes are TRBV7-9 and TRBJ2-7; 8 bases are shared with TRBD1. Looked up from germline, CDR1 is SEHNR and CDR2 is FQNEAQ (reference sequence). V dropped 1 base and J dropped 6; count of bases not matched to a gene: 8. The CDR3 spans 15 residues. DNA of the CDR3: TGTGCCAGCAGCTTAGAGCAAGTGCAGGGGGCCGAGCAGTACTTC. Encoded protein: CASSLEQVQGAEQYF. The entire variable domain, with the rest obtained from reference TRBV7-9 and TRBJ2-7, is as follows: DTGVSQNPRHKITKRGQNVTFRCDPISEHNRLYWYRQTLGQGPEFLTYFQNEAQLEKSRLLSDRFSAERPKGSFSTLEIQRTEQGDSAMYLCASSLEQVQGAEQYFGPGTRLTVT.

V usage is TRBV29-1 and J usage is TRBJ1-2; unclear D gene. This CDR3 is 12 amino acids long. The germline gives CDR1 SQVTM, CDR2 ANQGSEA. V lost 4 bases to trimming and J lost 8 bases, with 14 bases between them. CDR3 region: CSVGGGEGGYTF. CDR3 nucleotides: TGCAGCGTTGGGGGAGGTGAGGGAGGCTACACCTTC.

The chain carries TRBV6-6 and TRBJ1-6, with 8 bases identical to TRBD1. V lost 6 bases, J lost 7 bases, and 8 bases stayed unmatched. The CDR3 length is 15 residues. Germline V CDR1 and CDR2: MNHNY, SVGAGI (reference sequence). The CDR3 DNA reads TGTGCCAGCAGAGAGCTCGGGACAGGCAATTCACCCCTCCACTTT. It encodes CASRELGTGNSPLHF.

V gene TRBV5-1 combines with J gene TRBJ1-1, with 10 bases that match TRBD1. The CDR3 has 15 residues. CDR1 and CDR2 (germline): SGHRS, YFSETQ. V gave up 4 bases and J gave up 6 bases; unmatched junction bases: 9. CDR3 bases: TGCGCCAGCAGCCACCGACAGGGGGCATTGGCTGAAGCTTTCTTT. Protein sequence: CASSHRQGALAEAFF.